This T cell receptor beta chain was observed in a study of blood T cells in healthy people across ages. Study-level results: A roughly linear fall in TCR beta diversity per million T cells was seen with increasing age. Bulk PBMC profiling left naive and antigen-experienced comparisons inconclusive.

A remark on this clonotype: The antigen is not known. At one end the junction does not follow the germline gene, possibly because of a read error.

Through a sample-barcoded 5' primer and a J-beta primer mix, a second PCR was run for about 6 to 11 cycles. TCRdb called the 5' RACE reads again in MiXCR, with one record for every CDR3 protein. Here the sample spans about 1,600,000 distinct CDR3 sequences, 42% being singletons. CDR1 is SGHNT and CDR2 is YENEEA in the germline V gene. The CDR3 runs 13 residues. The rearrangement links TRBV11-3 to TRBJ2-1; D ambiguous. The sequenced sample was blood. This sequence was found in a young woman in good health. CDR3 sequence reads: CAGSHEQDNEQFF. The CDR3 coding sequence is TGTGCCGGCAGCCACGAGCAGGACAATGAGCAGTTCTTC.